This TCR beta chain comes out of a study of T cells in Graves' hyperthyroidism and ophthalmopathy. Authors of the study amplified TCR beta CDR3 regions from RNA transcripts. HTBI primers were employed in a first-round RT-PCR of the TCR CDR3. From the multiplex PCR reads, TCRdb called clonotypes with MiXCR, one entry per CDR3 protein. The data show 350,000 or so distinct CDR3 sequences, with 15% to 20% seen just once and about 16% held by the top ten. Note on this clonotype: Antigen specificity is unknown. At one of its ends the junction is not consistent with the germline gene, which may arise from a read error.

CDR3 length: 15 residues. Germline loops: CDR1 MDHEN, CDR2 SYDVKM. Regarding the study as a whole: Researchers report that a 13 V-J model separated ophthalmopathy from stable hyperthyroidism.

Orbital computed tomography and thyroid ultrasound, together with serum TRAb and thyroxine and clinical symptoms, were used for diagnoses. Isolation of PBMCs was performed on around 9.4 ml fresh peripheral blood. The clonotype comes from a woman aged 35 to 49 with Graves' ophthalmopathy. The sample taken for sequencing was blood. The chain employs TRBV28 and TRBJ2-4, with 9 bases matching TRBD1. The CDR3, as DNA: TGTGCCAGCAGTGTATCCGGACAGGGGAAAAACCTTCAGTACTTC. Protein sequence: CASSVSGQGKNLQYF.